This T cell receptor beta chain originates from a study of blood T cell repertoires in COVID-19. About the study: Both acute and convalescent COVID-19 samples were obtained from the United States, Italy and Spain. Sources were T cells, B-cell-depleted T cells, or PBMCs; the material itself was cDNA or gDNA.

CDR3 length equals 17 residues. V lost 3 bases to trimming and J lost 4 bases; unmatched junction nucleotides: 14. Germline V CDR1 and CDR2: SGHTA, FQGNSA. Per the study methods: Reference gene primer amplification yielded estimated nucleated cell counts. Sequencing used immunoSEQ multiplex PCR; TCRdb keeps in-frame clones, though not all of them. The V and J calls and clone size come from that table; D and trimming were worked out from the DNA. The sample yields 63,000 or so clones, 86% seen once. This clone has more than one count but fewer than ten. Input material: peripheral blood. The genes are TRBV7-2 and TRBJ2-7, with TRBD2 identical over 8 bases. The TCR was taken from a man aged 65 to 79 with active COVID-19. Written as DNA, the CDR3 is TGTGCCAGCAGCTTCCCCCTCCGCGGGGGGTCCTTGTACGAGCAGTACTTC. Translated: CASSFPLRGGSLYEQYF.